The T cell receptor (beta chain) under discussion was sequenced for a study of esophageal squamous cell carcinoma under preoperative chemotherapy (dated by TCRdb to 2016 to 2019). In terms of the full investigation: Both tumor-infiltrating lymphocytes and peripheral blood T cells had their TCR repertoires profiled in the study. Repertoires from samples obtained before paclitaxel-nedaplatin therapy were compared with repertoires from samples obtained after paclitaxel-nedaplatin therapy. The effects of paclitaxel-nedaplatin chemotherapy on T-cell receptor repertoires in patients with esophageal squamous cell carcinoma were assessed. About 5 patients with primary esophageal squamous cell carcinoma were included in the cohort.

Overall study results and their limits: Paclitaxel-nedaplatin therapy induced immediate and substantial clonotype frequency changes, with contraction more likely among abundant clones than amplification. Only five or six patients with esophageal squamous cell carcinoma were analyzed, making for a small cohort. After chemotherapy, TCR diversity rose significantly in peripheral T cells, but this increase was not seen in tumor-infiltrating lymphocytes. Rather than arising solely from local clonal changes, post-treatment tumor-infiltrating lymphocytes appeared to come partly from peripheral T cells that migrated into the tumor.

V gives up 6 bases and J gives up 11 bases, and the segment between their germline ends measures 16 bases. The CDR3 measures 12 amino acids from cysteine to phenylalanine. Solely the CDR3 DNA is kept, with 36 bases framed from the first base. As encoded in the germline V gene (reference sequence), CDR1 is SEHNR while CDR2 is FQNEAQ. The time point label here, explained by the study, means: before preoperative PTX-NDP chemotherapy. Paclitaxel-nedaplatin was administered to patients as preoperative chemotherapy before surgery. Library creation used PCR. TCRdb shows the sequencer as HiSeq X Ten. TCR repertoires were characterized by high-throughput sequencing. Using fastp trimming at Q25 and MiXCR clonotype assembly, TCRdb reanalyzed the public sequencing data and kept in-frame beta chains. Every entry covers one CDR3 protein and lists the most common genes and DNA from its rows. The sample contains roughly 30,000 distinct CDR3 sequences, roughly 52% of them found a single time. The ten largest clones take up approximately 12% of the sample.

Points on this clonotype: The specificity of this receptor is unknown. Qualities for individual bases were not recorded, and no much larger clone is one base off.

Sampling was done from a patient given preoperative chemotherapy. The source of this sequence is a human donor with esophageal squamous cell carcinoma. The donor label of this sample is uncertain. The chain is made from TRBV7-9 and TRBJ2-5; the D call could be TRBD1 or TRBD2, with each sharing 5 bases. The sequenced DNA is TGTGCCAGCAGAGCGGACCAGGGCACTCAGTACTTC. This is translated as CASRADQGTQYF.